This TCR beta chain was documented in a study of human T cells and chemical hapten exposure. Study-level information: Upper-back patches of 0.01% DPC were read at 6 days. Study-level findings and limits: Counts of expanded TCRs (at PT1) showed a positive correlation with patch test score.

With 3 bases removed from V and 6 bases from J, the gap between germline ends came to 9 bases. The CDR3 has 13 amino acids. TCRdb reanalysed the RACE reads using MiXCR and keeps one entry per CDR3 protein. The sample carries 300,000 to 400,000 distinct CDR3 sequences, around 5.5% recorded once. This clonotype has at least ten counts. Its antigen is still unknown. As to time point: pre-sensitization, week 0. Treatment noted: therapeutic diphenylcyclopropenone sensitization with weekly scalp DPC. The J gene is TRBJ2-1, the V gene TRBV23-1, with D hard to call. TRBV23-1 is filed as an ORF, its function uncertain. Sequenced material: whole blood, taken in connection with sensitization to the hapten diphenylcyclopropenone (DPC). This clonotype was obtained from a woman aged 50 to 60 with alopecia areata. Some clones in this sample may be carry-over from other donors' samples. CDR3 sequence (DNA): TGCGCCAGCAGTCATCCTAGTCGCAATGAGCAGTTCTTC. It codes for CASSHPSRNEQFF.